This is a list of T cell receptor beta chains from one sample in a study of blood T cells in healthy people across ages. TCRdb fed the 5' RACE reads into MiXCR, producing one record per CDR3 protein. In the table there are 800,000 to 1,000,000 distinct CDR3 sequences, around 48% of which are singletons. Sequenced sample: blood. Source of these receptors: a man younger than 40 in good health. Each CDR3 is given with its conserved first and last residue. The D gene is left open where the match is weak. Clone size is given for some rows only: seen once, a few or many times, or a class if the clone is expanded.

>NA|TRBV6-5|TRBJ2-7|NA
CASGRSNEQYF
TGTGCCTCAGGGAGGAGTAATGAGCAGTACTTC
>NA|TRBV12-3/TRBV12-4|TRBJ2-2|NA
CASSRFPGELFF
TGTGCCAGCAGTAGGTTCCCCGGGGAGCTGTTTTTT
>NA|TRBV6-1|TRBJ2-5|once
CASRRGAEQYF
TGTGCCAGCAGAAGGGGCGCGGAGCAGTACTTC
>NA|TRBV29-1|TRBJ2-3|many
CSVTERSTTDTQYF
TGCAGCGTTACGGAGCGAAGCACAACAGATACGCAGTATTTT
>NA|TRBV28|TRBJ2-5|NA
CASSTIRGEGASSYNEQYF
TGTGCCAGCAGCACCATTAGGGGGGAGGGCGCAAGCTCCTACAATGAGCAGTACTTC
>TRBD2|TRBV7-9|TRBJ2-3|NA
CASSLSPAGGQDAQYF
TGTGCCAGCAGCTTATCTCCAGCGGGGGGGCAAGATGCGCAGTATTTT
>NA|TRBV3-1|TRBJ2-5|NA
CASSQERPLGRKETQYF
TGTGCCAGCAGCCAAGAACGCCCTTTGGGCAGAAAAGAGACCCAGTACTTC
>TRBD1|TRBV28|TRBJ2-7|few
CATHSGTGGYEQYF
TGTGCCACGCACAGTGGGACAGGGGGCTACGAGCAGTACTTC
>TRBD1|TRBV10-3|TRBJ2-7|many
CAINSPGQGKPEQYF
TGTGCCATCAATTCACCGGGACAGGGAAAACCCGAGCAGTACTTC
>TRBD1|TRBV5-1|TRBJ2-7|few
CASSLDMTGTYEQYF
TGCGCCAGCAGCCTCGACATGACAGGGACCTACGAGCAGTACTTC
>NA|TRBV24-1|TRBJ2-5|NA
CATSDPRRGDEQYF
TGTGCCACCAGTGATCCTCGCCGGGGCGATGAGCAGTACTTC
>NA|TRBV4-2|TRBJ1-5|once
CASSQGSPNQPQHF
TGTGCCAGCAGCCAAGGGTCCCCCAATCAGCCCCAGCATTTT
>NA|TRBV5-5|TRBJ2-7|NA
CASSWDSADYEQYF
TGTGCCAGCAGCTGGGACTCGGCTGACTACGAGCAGTACTTC
>TRBD2|TRBV4-2|TRBJ2-1|NA
CASSQVTSGYNEQFF
TGTGCCAGCAGCCAAGTTACTAGCGGCTACAATGAGCAGTTCTTC
>NA|TRBV24-1|TRBJ2-7|NA
CATSGGGQETKYF
TGTGCCACCAGTGGGGGTGGGCAAGAGACCAAGTACTTC
>TRBD1|TRBV7-2|TRBJ2-5|NA
CASSLYRGTYGQYF
TGTGCCAGCAGCTTATACAGGGGCACATACGGGCAGTACTTC
>TRBD2|TRBV7-2|TRBJ2-1|NA
CASSLFSGGVSSYNEQFF
TGTGCCAGCAGCTTATTTAGCGGGGGGGTGAGCTCCTACAATGAGCAGTTCTTC
>NA|TRBV3-1|TRBJ1-1|NA
CASSQLQGARAFF
TGTGCCAGCAGCCAACTACAGGGAGCTAGAGCTTTCTTT
>NA|TRBV27|TRBJ1-1|NA
CASSTVGGGTEAFF
TGTGCCAGCAGCACGGTAGGCGGGGGCACTGAAGCTTTCTTT
>NA|TRBV5-1|TRBJ1-1|NA
CASSFMTGGTEAFF
TGCGCCAGCAGCTTTATGACAGGAGGGACTGAAGCTTTCTTT
>NA|TRBV4-1|TRBJ2-5|NA
CASSQVFAEKQYF
TGCGCCAGCAGCCAAGTCTTTGCGGAAAAGCAGTACTTC
>NA|TRBV4-1|TRBJ2-1|few
CASSPYARGEYNEQFF
TGCGCCAGCAGCCCCTACGCCAGGGGAGAATACAATGAGCAGTTCTTC
>NA|TRBV20-1|TRBJ2-3|many
CSARRGTSTDTQYF
TGCAGTGCTAGACGGGGGACTAGCACAGATACGCAGTATTTT
>NA|TRBV5-1|TRBJ2-3|NA
CASSLGDRSDTQYF
TGCGCCAGCAGCTTGGGGGACCGGTCGGATACGCAGTATTTT